This TCR beta chain emerged from a study of PD-1 blockade in classical Hodgkin lymphoma. Described time point: cycle 4 day 1 (C4D1), after 5 to 7 weeks of nivolumab. Each patient's relapse followed autologous stem cell transplantation, and brentuximab vedotin exposure varied. Germline CDR1 SGHNT, CDR2 YENEEA. The J segment lost 3 bases and the V segment lost 3 bases, leaving 3 bases of the junction unmatched. The CDR3 contains 14 residues. The method was immunoSEQ multiplex PCR; TCRdb's version includes in-frame clones alone and lacks a portion of them. Among 50,000 or so clones listed, around 90% were seen once.

The sequencing used peripheral blood mononuclear cells (PBMCs), collected before the fourth cycle of nivolumab. The rearrangement joins TRBV11-3 to TRBJ2-3; TRBD2 matches 7 bases. This TCR derives from a human donor with classical Hodgkin lymphoma. CDR3 residues: CASSFGGVTDTQYF. As DNA, the CDR3 is TGTGCCAGCAGCTTTGGGGGGGTAACAGATACGCAGTATTTT. The whole variable domain, remainder taken from reference TRBV11-3 and TRBJ2-3, is EAGVVQSPRYKIIEKKQPVAFWCNPISGHNTLYWYLQNLGQGPELLIRYENEEAVDDSQLPKDRFSAERLKGVDSTLKIQPAELGDSAVYLCASSFGGVTDTQYFGPGTRLTVL.